One T cell receptor beta chain is described in this entry. Its specific antigen is unknown. Base qualities were left out, and no much larger clone turns up one base away. CDR1 MNHEY and CDR2 SVGAGI are derived from the germline V gene. From its cysteine to its phenylalanine, the CDR3 spans 11 amino acids. Here the CDR3 DNA is all that survives: 33 bases in frame from base 1. V is clipped by 7 bases and J by 15 bases, and the sequence between their germline boundaries is 16 bases long. Without any cell sorting, total RNA and DNA were co-extracted from approximately 20-30 mg of bulk tissue using the AllPrep DNA/RNA mini kit. Between late 2015 and early 2016, five patients in China with histopathologically diagnosed primary liver carcinoma had surgical resection. At the time of sampling, the patients had chronic HBV infection and had not received any treatment. Fresh tumor and adjacent tissue pieces were bisected, with one half stored in RNAlater at -80 degrees C and the other half sent for histology.

The data belong to a study of tumor-infiltrating lymphocytes in primary liver carcinoma (TCRdb year 2017). As for the study more broadly: Of the five patients (three men and two women, aged 30 to 69 years), four had hepatocellular carcinoma and one had combined HCC and intrahepatic cholangiocarcinoma. For each liver tumor, the study sampled five regions along with adjacent normal tissue and blood, and applied TCRbeta repertoire sequencing, expression microarrays and whole-exome sequencing. The tumors of the five patients were staged as T1-T3 N0M0, with maximum diameters ranging from roughly 4.2 to 10 cm. Each sample produced about 3.5 to 7.13 million productive TCRbeta reads, and read depth showed no significant difference between tissue types. A total of 35 or so specimens from 5 patients underwent TCRbeta repertoire sequencing, comprising roughly 25 tumor regions, 5 adjacent noncancerous liver tissues and 5 peripheral blood samples. Repertoires from technical replicates were highly reproducible, with mean shared-clone rates roughly 0.87 and correlation coefficients above 0.98.

Using a constant-region primer and ProtoScript II reverse transcriptase, TCRbeta-specific cDNA was reverse-transcribed from around 500 ng total RNA. TCRbeta libraries were built with three nested multiplex PCR rounds, a slightly modified ARM-PCR procedure. The first two PCR rounds used multiplex TRBV1-TRBV30 forward primers with a Cbeta reverse primer, each for approximately 11 cycles. Sample barcodes and Illumina adapters were added in a final 25-cycle PCR using Deep VentR polymerase. Before sequencing, amplicons between 200 and 500 bp were purified from gel using a QIAquick gel extraction kit. TCRbeta amplicons were sequenced on an Illumina HiSeq 2500 with 250-bp paired-end reads. Per the authors' processing: Trimmomatic v0.33 was used to quality-trim the reads, and FLASH v1.2.11 was used to merge paired reads so that full CDR3 sequences could be recovered. V, D and J germline segments were assigned to the rearranged TCRbeta sequences by MiGEC v1.2.1b. Clonotype statistics and Shannon-Wiener diversity indices were computed with VDJtools v1.0.0. Except for diversity analysis, only each sample's 250 most abundant clonotypes were used in subsequent analyses to reduce sampling bias. TCRdb passed the public sequencing reads through fastp at Q25 and MiXCR, retaining productive beta sequences. CDR3 protein sequences are deduplicated, and each keeps its most common genes and DNA. The V and J calls and clone size are TCRdb's, not the authors'. For this sample there are fewer than 85,000 distinct CDR3 sequences; approximately 70% appear just once. The ten largest clones capture more than 25% of the sample.

Points the paper makes about the study in general: Because the samples were bulk and unsorted, CD4+ and CD8+ T cell repertoires could not be compared. The top 250 clones accounted for a significantly greater share of the repertoire in tumors than in blood (p = 0.039). Pairs of tumor regions showed greater repertoire overlap (mean approximately 35%) than tumor-adjacent pairs (approximately 17%) or tumor-blood pairs (approximately 15%), which is consistent with antigen-driven expansion. Only the TCR beta chain was sequenced, which likely underestimates true repertoire diversity because unpaired alpha chains were not captured. The study included only 4 to 6 patients, and the authors note findings should be validated in a larger study.

This clonotype was sampled from a man aged 35 to 55 with primary liver carcinoma and hepatitis B virus infection. The rearrangement combines TRBV6-5 with TRBJ2-1, with the D gene call left open. Sequenced input: tumor-adjacent normal liver tissue. The CDR3 region: CASTQRNEWFF. In nucleotide form, the sequence is TGTGCCAGCACCCAGCGAAATGAGTGGTTCTTC.